This TCR beta chain was documented in a study of blood T cell repertoires in COVID-19. Study background: Sources were T cells, B-cell-depleted T cells, or PBMCs; the material itself was cDNA or gDNA.

The data were produced by immunoSEQ multiplex PCR, yet TCRdb's version contains in-frame clones alone and is incomplete. The sample comprises tens of thousands of clones, roughly nine tenths of which are singletons, and more than 40% rests with the top ten. This CDR3 is 15 amino acids long. The V end was cut by 6 bases, the J end by 2 bases, with 16 bases between. CDR1 and CDR2 from the germline V gene are MNHEY and SVGAGI. The chain recombines TRBV6-5 with TRBJ1-1, with no clear D. Material for sequencing was peripheral blood. This clonotype was sampled from a woman in her sixties with COVID-19, enrolled during active disease. The CDR3 nucleotides read TGTGCCAGCAGCTACCACGCGTCTCTAAACACTGAAGCTTTCTTT. Encoded protein: CASSYHASLNTEAFF.